The clone carrying this T cell receptor (beta chain) qualifies as large. The antigen is undetermined. At one of its ends the junction is not consistent with the germline gene, which may arise from a read error. This CDR3 is built from 13 residues. Germline CDR1 MNHGY, CDR2 SAAAGT. Only in-frame clones appear in the TCRdb table, and some are missing; sequencing was by immunoSEQ multiplex PCR. The table has about a thousand clones, more than 20% seen once. This entry is derived from a study of T cells in localized non-small cell lung cancer. General study results and limits: The greatest T cell clonality was found in uninvolved adjacent lung (higher than in tumor).

This sequence originates from a woman aged 35 to 75 with stage I lung adenocarcinoma. The input for sequencing was normal lung tissue next to the tumor, taken before any cancer treatment. The chain couples TRBV6-8 to TRBJ1-4; 7 bases align to TRBD1. The CDR3 protein is CASSYQRGQMASF. The CDR3 DNA is TGTGCCAGCAGTTATCAGAGGGGACAGATGGCTAGTTTT.